This T cell receptor (beta chain) was identified during a study of PD-1 blockade in classical Hodgkin lymphoma. Study summary: On a schedule of every 2 weeks, patients received nivolumab 3 mg/kg intravenously.

The study's findings and limits: Relapsed/refractory patients reportedly had the lowest baseline TCR diversity, below newly diagnosed patients, who were below healthy donors.

Specified time point: cycle 4 day 1 (C4D1), after more than five weeks of nivolumab. Every patient had relapsed following autologous stem cell transplantation, and cohorts differed in brentuximab vedotin exposure. Progressive disease, partial response or complete response was each patient's best response. Details on this clone: Its antigen remains unidentified.

The protocol was immunoSEQ multiplex PCR, while the TCRdb copy is restricted to in-frame clones and leaves out a portion. Altogether over 85,000 clones are present, approximately 94% being singletons, with the ten largest covering 2%. The CDR3 runs to 13 residues. Germline V lookup: CDR1 MGHRA, CDR2 YSYEKL. Trimming took off 1 base at V and 10 bases at J, with 10 bases between the two ends. The source was peripheral blood mononuclear cells (PBMCs), collected before the fourth cycle of nivolumab. This receptor was obtained from a human donor with classical Hodgkin lymphoma. The chain employs TRBV4-1 and TRBJ1-4; D gene ambiguous. CDR3 coding DNA: TGCGCCAGCAGCCAAGTCGGAGACGGAAAACTGTTTTTT. Translation gives CASSQVGDGKLFF.